This T cell receptor beta chain stems from a study of post-analysis software for immune sequencing data (dated by TCRdb to about 2015). Notes on the research overall: Recorded disease courses included relapsing-remitting, secondary progressive and progressive-relapsing multiple sclerosis, with some patients lacking subtype annotation. Patient repertoires were compared against about a dozen previously published healthy control repertoires from donors aged about 6 to 26 years. A subset of samples was prepared in parallel using single-end sample barcoding, then pooled and co-amplified after Illumina adapter ligation.

TCR beta repertoires were profiled from peripheral blood of 13 young patients with multiple sclerosis to demonstrate the VDJtools post-analysis software. The multiple sclerosis patients were children and adolescents ranging in age from roughly 6 to 15 years. This clonotype was found a few times. Its antigen remains undetermined. Nothing much larger sits one base from this clone, and base qualities are not available. What the research found in general, with its limitations: The multiple sclerosis patient group was slightly younger than the control group. Multiple sclerosis patients had significantly lower normalized Chao1 diversity than controls, a result that suggests substantial peripheral T-cell clonal expansion. Roughly 5 TRBV segments, including TRBV5-6, TRBV5-1 and TRBV20-1, were significantly more frequent in patients than controls. Direct clustering with F measure showed strong co-clustering of samples prepared in the same batch, prompting a batch-effect correction.

The library was generated by PCR. Sequencing instrument: Illumina HiSeq 2500. To reduce PCR and sequencing biases, unique molecular identifiers were incorporated into the TCR beta cDNA libraries. Every 1 to 10 million input T cells yielded approximately 500,000 cDNA molecules, meaning each molecule approximated one T cell. The patient libraries were prepared and sequenced with the same protocol used for the earlier healthy control dataset. Within a given batch, samples were prepared together, multiplexed and sequenced on the same HiSeq lane. The paper's data handling went like this. Raw barcoded reads were processed with MIGEC, discarding single-read molecular identifier groups before consensus assembly and CDR3 extraction. VDJtools was used for post-analysis of the clonotype tables, and diversity was normalized by down-sampling every dataset to the size of the smallest sample. Repertoire overlap clustering matched CDR3 amino acid but not nucleotide sequences to correct batch-related cross-sample contamination. Using fastp at Q25 and MiXCR, TCRdb reprocessed the public reads and kept productive beta chains. Each CDR3 protein appears once, grouped with its most common genes and DNA. TCRdb, not the original authors, processed these V and J calls. In all, the sample holds approximately 250,000 distinct CDR3 sequences, and about 40% of those were seen once. The ten biggest clones cover around 4.8% of the sample.

Relative to germline, V is 3 bases shorter and J is 9 bases shorter, with 24 bases between their ends. Counted from cysteine to phenylalanine, this CDR3 has 16 amino acids. Only the CDR3 portion is preserved as DNA: 48 bases, with reading frame beginning at the first base. CDR1 and CDR2 are drawn from the germline V gene (reference sequence): DFQATT, SNEGSKA. Sequences were obtained from blood. The sequence is built from TRBV20-1 and TRBJ2-1; the D region possibly corresponds to TRBD1 (5 bases align). This receptor was identified in a girl under 18 with multiple sclerosis. The nucleotides are TGCAGTGCTAGTGACAGTTTAATCGGTGGGGTCGGTGAGCAGTTCTTC. It translates as CSASDSLIGGVGEQFF.